This T cell receptor (beta chain) was captured in a study of cytomegalovirus exposure and HLA in healthy donors (dated by TCRdb to about 2017). Turning to the overall study: According to an earlier analysis of several hundred of the donors, about 190 million T cells yielded 90 million to 140 million unique TCR beta sequences and around 280 Gb of sequence data. Approximately 330 gigabases of sequencing data and around 85 million unique TCR sequences made up an early release that covered 640 HLA-typed donors. Of the roughly 390 genotyped donors, approximately 83% fell in the genetic ancestry cluster associated with self-reported Caucasian donors. The study aimed to test whether signatures of past pathogen exposure could be identified by cataloging public T cell receptors. The study profiled the T cell repertoires of under 850 subjects by immunosequencing and related them to cytomegalovirus serostatus. Along with the approximately 650-subject first cohort, a separate validation cohort of over a hundred different subjects was used. The study combined high-throughput TCR immunosequencing, statistical association of individual TCRs with disease status, and machine learning to predict cytomegalovirus infection status. A later analysis re-examined previously published TCR beta repertoires from over 500 donors and added high-resolution HLA genotyping to investigate patterns of TCR occurrence. Rather than using new phenotypic data, the later analysis identified candidate immune exposures from TCR beta sequences and from how often those sequences occurred across donors. In an earlier analysis of around 540 of the donors, high-throughput TCR beta sequencing was used to judge whether each TCR beta V gene segment behaved as functional or pseudogenic. Donor age, sex, ethnicity and CMV serostatus were compiled together with the repertoire data. A later genetic analysis took genome-wide SNP genotypes for about three fifths of the roughly 700 donors and used that subset as a discovery cohort. Every repertoire in the discovery cohort had been generated on one and the same sequencing platform. HLA typing included class I and class II loci at four-digit resolution. The number of typed donors differed by locus: about 620-630 for A, B, C, DRB1 and DQB1; approximately 540 for DQA1; some 590 for DPA1; and around 470 for DPB1. Because of strong linkage in the cohort, a handful of DR-DQ haplotypes were treated as single units for association and clustering. On average, about 200,000 unique TCR beta nucleotide sequences were sequenced per donor among some 420 genotyped donors of the cohort, with 15% to 20% of those sequences being non-productive.

Worth noting for this clone: No cognate antigen has been identified for it. No base qualities exist here, and no much larger clone lies one base off it.

Broad study findings and their caveats: Compared with equally common non-associated chains, HLA-associated TCR beta chains in a later analysis were more clonally expanded and had lower generation probabilities. A further reported finding was that TCR beta sequences accurately predicted the HLA-A and HLA-B alleles for most subjects in the first cohort. In this cohort, only TCR beta chains were sequenced, and detectable features were limited by the absence of alpha or paired-chain data. The study gave a list of under 200 TCR beta chains associated with cytomegalovirus. A cluster of highly shared sequence variants was judged likely to be a technical artifact of the sequencing pipeline. Cytomegalovirus status was reported to be diagnosed by the classifier with high specificity and sensitivity in both the original and validation cohorts. V-gene and J-gene trimming of TCR beta chains was associated with a missense DCLRE1C variant in a later genetic analysis, and the association was replicated in an independent cohort. Broadly in line with IMGT annotations, most TCR beta V segments showed up in productive rearrangements about 90% or about 30% of the time in an earlier analysis of around 550 of the donors. The authors suggested that the approach could potentially be extended to other disease states and immunological phenotypes. Because counts were too low, 15 to 20 rarely observed V segments, including chromosome 9 orphons, were excluded from the earlier analysis of 587 of the donors. Because HLA typing was unavailable for some donors at each locus, only the typed subset was used in association tests. Sequencing depth was assumed to be roughly uniform across donors in the presence/absence analyses, though that assumption may not hold. Correlated functional status among segregating V segments might be attributable to linkage disequilibrium, but an unknown experimental factor could not be ruled out. Some IMGT-functional V segments, including TRBV6-2 and TRBV6-3, could not be told apart with the 87-base-pair reads, so those segments were excluded. Three of the identified cytomegalovirus-associated TCR beta chains were confirmed in vitro to be specific for cytomegalovirus antigens. Immune exposure information for the cohort was limited to CMV serostatus. A later analysis found that TCR association rates varied across HLA loci, with DRB1 alleles showing the most associated TCRs and HLA-C alleles the fewest. A later analysis found that most CMV-associated TCR beta chains appeared HLA-restricted, with HLA associations seemingly driven largely by CMV exposure. Most TCR sequences were observed very rarely across donors, whereas some public TCRs were present in many individuals. In a later genetic analysis, fewer N-insertions in productive TCRs were reported among donors in an Asian-associated ancestry cluster than the 666-donor mean. A later analysis reported that several top co-occurrence clusters appeared linked to parvovirus B19, influenza, CMV and Epstein-Barr virus. Assigning TCR associations to individual alleles was difficult when HLA alleles, especially DR and DQ, strongly co-occurred. At a false discovery rate of 0.05, a later analysis linked 16,951 TCR beta sequences to specific HLA alleles.

The CDR3 measures 20 amino acids from cysteine to phenylalanine. This entry keeps only the CDR3 DNA: 60 bases, framed from base 1. V was cut back by 0 bases and J by 1 base, leaving a gap of 22 bases between them. The germline V gene sets CDR1 to SGHVS and CDR2 to FNYEAQ. Library method: the immunoSEQ multiplex PCR assay. For the multiplex PCR, a mixture combining 60 forward primers for TCR Vbeta segments and 13 reverse primers for TCR Jbeta segments was used. The CDR3 region of rearranged TCR beta genes was amplified from genomic DNA by a multiplex PCR assay. Amplified TCR beta libraries were sequenced as 87-base-pair reads on the Illumina HiSeq System. In the authors' own workflow: A later analysis counted about 80 million unique TCR beta chains across the 550 to 700 repertoires, and 9 million to 14 million of these chains were shared by at least two donors. Raw reads were error-corrected and collapsed into unique sequences by a nearest-neighbor algorithm in which closely related sequences were merged to remove PCR and sequencing errors. V, D and J gene segments were assigned by aligning CDR3 sequences to IMGT reference sequences. Each retained sequence needed at least a six-nucleotide match to both a V gene segment and a J gene segment. A rearrangement counted as productive if the CDR3 had no stop codons and remained in frame with V and J, and every other rearrangement counted as non-productive. CDR3 was defined according to IMGT convention as the region running from the second conserved V-encoded cysteine to the conserved J-encoded phenylalanine. The earlier analysis of about 620 of the donors excluded sequences that lacked an unambiguous match to a single V gene segment. An earlier analysis of several hundred of the donors classified V segments as functional when productive rearrangements were above 56.7% and as segregating when the standard deviation between donors was above 5%. A statistical classification framework was developed to diagnose cytomegalovirus status using the catalog of TCR beta chain sequences. A later analysis assigned V and J genes by comparing TCR nucleotide sequences with IMGT/GENE-DB human TR gene sequences. A later analysis assigned CDR3 sequences and most-parsimonious VDJ recombination scenarios with the TCRdist pipeline. In a later analysis, each TCR beta chain was defined by its CDR3 amino acid sequence together with its V-gene family, and reads without a unique V-gene family were excluded. In a later analysis, approximately 640 highly shared, low-generation-probability nucleotide sequences were removed to address suspected cross-contamination and a sequencing artifact. For each public chain, a later analysis derived a clonal expansion index from normalized ranks of inferred template counts within each repertoire. A later analysis computed generation probabilities with a VDJ recombination model fitted to out-of-frame rearrangements, and checked the results against IGoR. In a later analysis, TCR-TCR, TCR-HLA and TCR-CMV co-occurrence was scored with hypergeometric tests, and a repertoire-size bias correction was applied to TCR pairs. False discovery rates were estimated in a later analysis by permuting HLA or CMV assignments 20 times. In a later analysis, co-occurring TCRs were grouped with DBSCAN, and TCRdist sequence similarity was added when clustering was performed within HLA-allele-positive subsets. Co-occurrence clustering excluded repertoires with fewer than 30,000 or more than 120,000 public chains, plus five with anomalous nucleotide sharing. The clones in this table, taken by TCRdb from immuneACCESS, are in-frame only. Not every clone is retained; where verified, under half of the shortfall comes from an unresolved V gene, and the cause of the rest is unknown. The V and J calls and clone size are taken from that table; D and trimming were inferred from the DNA. The sample has 100,000 to 150,000 clones on record, approximately 78% of them singletons. Of the sample, about 3% falls within the top ten clones.

In total, more than 500 healthy bone marrow donors made up the cohort. All cohort members were sampled while nominally healthy, although unrecorded immune exposures were likely present. Of the 710 or so cohort members, 250 to 300 had a positive CMV serostatus and approximately 400 had a negative one, while no CMV serostatus was recorded for the donor. Every donor gave a peripheral blood sample, and the peripheral blood mononuclear cells from that sample were used for TCR beta sequencing. The Qiagen DNeasy Blood Extraction Kit was used to extract genomic DNA from the blood cell samples. Sample: PBMCs. The source is a human donor in good health. The chain links TRBV7-6 with TRBJ1-5; no confident D gene assignment can be made. The DNA reads TGTGCCAGCAGCTTAGCGGCAGGCCAATCTCCCCCACGCAGCAATCAGCCCCAGCATTTT. This translates into CASSLAAGQSPPRSNQPQHF.